These T cell receptor beta chains were read from a single sample in a study of regulatory T cells in long-lasting Graves disease. TCRdb re-called the multiplex PCR reads through MiXCR, storing one row per CDR3 protein. The sample records 430,000 or so distinct CDR3 sequences, roughly a fifth being singletons. The sequenced sample was peripheral blood mononuclear cells (PBMCs), obtained when the disease was refractory, from a patient treated with antithyroid drugs. These receptors came from a female donor with Graves disease. CDR3s include the opening cysteine and the closing phenylalanine or tryptophan. The order of the fields is CDR3 protein, CDR3 DNA, D gene, clone size, V gene, J gene. D genes are given only for firm matches. A clone size is listed for some rows: how often the clone was seen (once, few, many), or a class if it is expanded.

CDR3: CASNTKQYRGDNQPQHF; DNA: TGTGCCAGCAATACAAAACAATACAGGGGGGACAATCAGCCCCAGCATTTT; D: TRBD1; size: many; V: TRBV28; J: TRBJ1-5
CDR3: CASSLNAGETQYF; DNA: TGTGCCAGCAGCTTAAACGCAGGGGAGACCCAGTACTTC; D: -; size: many; V: TRBV7-3; J: TRBJ2-5
CDR3: CAWSVQGGTRSYEQYF; DNA: TGTGCCTGGAGTGTACAGGGCGGGACGCGCTCCTACGAGCAGTACTTC; D: -; size: many; V: TRBV30; J: TRBJ2-7
CDR3: CASSLAGDAYDSPLHF; DNA: TGTGCCAGCAGCTTGGCAGGGGACGCCTATGATTCACCCCTCCACTTT; D: -; size: -; V: TRBV5-4; J: TRBJ1-6
CDR3: CASSPGTGGLDHIQYF; DNA: TGTGCCAGCAGCCCCGGGACAGGGGGCCTGGACCACATTCAGTACTTC; D: TRBD1; size: few; V: TRBV28; J: TRBJ2-4
CDR3: CSGKWGEGYTF; DNA: TGCAGCGGCAAATGGGGAGAGGGCTACACCTTC; D: -; size: -; V: TRBV29-1; J: TRBJ1-2
CDR3: CASSPEGLSSYEQYF; DNA: TGTGCCAGCAGCCCAGAGGGACTCAGCTCCTACGAGCAGTACTTC; D: -; size: -; V: TRBV7-8; J: TRBJ2-7
CDR3: CASSLAQLAGRTGELFF; DNA: TGTGCCAGCAGCTTAGCTCAACTAGCGGGACGGACCGGGGAGCTGTTTTTT; D: TRBD2; size: -; V: TRBV7-8; J: TRBJ2-2
CDR3: CASGFSFGANSPLHF; DNA: TGTGCCAGCGGTTTTTCCTTTGGGGCTAATTCACCCCTCCACTTT; D: -; size: -; V: TRBV27; J: TRBJ1-6
CDR3: CASSVTGWMETQYF; DNA: TGTGCCAGCAGCGTAACTGGGTGGATGGAGACCCAGTACTTC; D: -; size: -; V: TRBV9; J: TRBJ2-5
CDR3: CATPLGGHEQYF; DNA: TGTGCCACTCCACTAGGGGGGCACGAGCAGTACTTC; D: -; size: many; V: TRBV18; J: TRBJ2-7
CDR3: CASSQFQGGEEQYF; DNA: TGTGCCAGCAGCCAATTCCAGGGTGGGGAAGAGCAGTACTTC; D: -; size: many; V: TRBV7-9; J: TRBJ2-7
CDR3: CASSPWLAGGSYEQYF; DNA: TGTGCCAGCTCACCGTGGCTAGCGGGAGGTTCCTACGAGCAGTACTTC; D: TRBD2; size: many; V: TRBV18; J: TRBJ2-7
CDR3: CASSPSTTGAEQFF; DNA: TGTGCCAGCTCACCATCCACCACCGGGGCTGAGCAGTTCTTC; D: -; size: -; V: TRBV18; J: TRBJ2-1
CDR3: CASRLSANYGYTF; DNA: TGTGCCAGCAGATTGTCAGCTAACTATGGCTACACCTTC; D: -; size: -; V: TRBV6-1; J: TRBJ1-2
CDR3: CASSLGSGGGLTDEQYF; DNA: TGTGCCAGCAGCTTAGGATCCGGTGGGGGACTCACCGACGAGCAGTACTTC; D: -; size: few; V: TRBV7-9; J: TRBJ2-7
CDR3: CASSTLGGTEAFF; DNA: TGTGCCAGCAGTACCCTGGGGGGGACTGAAGCTTTCTTT; D: -; size: -; V: TRBV12-3/TRBV12-4; J: TRBJ1-1
CDR3: CSVAPTGDRTEAFF; DNA: TGCAGCGTTGCTCCGACAGGGGATAGGACTGAAGCTTTCTTT; D: TRBD1; size: -; V: TRBV29-1; J: TRBJ1-1